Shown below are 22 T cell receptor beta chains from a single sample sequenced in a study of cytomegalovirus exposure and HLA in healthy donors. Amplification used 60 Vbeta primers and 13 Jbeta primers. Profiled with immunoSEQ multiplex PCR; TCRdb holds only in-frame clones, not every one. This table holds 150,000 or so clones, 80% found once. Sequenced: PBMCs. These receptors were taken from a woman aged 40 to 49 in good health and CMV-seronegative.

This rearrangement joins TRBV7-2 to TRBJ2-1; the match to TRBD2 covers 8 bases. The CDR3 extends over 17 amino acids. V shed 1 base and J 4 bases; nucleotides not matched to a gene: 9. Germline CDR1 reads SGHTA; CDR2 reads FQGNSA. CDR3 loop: CASSLDREGRGYNEQFF. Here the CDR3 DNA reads TGTGCCAGCAGCTTAGATCGGGAGGGCCGAGGGTACAATGAGCAGTTCTTC.

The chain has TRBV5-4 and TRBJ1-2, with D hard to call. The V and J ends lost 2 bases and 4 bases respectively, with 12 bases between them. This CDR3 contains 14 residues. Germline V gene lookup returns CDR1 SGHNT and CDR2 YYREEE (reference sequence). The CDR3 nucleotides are TGTGCCAGCAGCTTCCCGAGACAATCCTATGGCTACACCTTC. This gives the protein CASSFPRQSYGYTF.

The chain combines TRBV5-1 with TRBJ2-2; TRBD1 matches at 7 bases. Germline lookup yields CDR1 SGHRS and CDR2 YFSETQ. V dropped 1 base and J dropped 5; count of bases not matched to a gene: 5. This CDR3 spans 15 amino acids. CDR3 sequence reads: CASSLLQGSTGELFF. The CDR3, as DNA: TGCGCCAGCAGCTTGTTACAGGGGTCAACCGGGGAGCTGTTTTTT.

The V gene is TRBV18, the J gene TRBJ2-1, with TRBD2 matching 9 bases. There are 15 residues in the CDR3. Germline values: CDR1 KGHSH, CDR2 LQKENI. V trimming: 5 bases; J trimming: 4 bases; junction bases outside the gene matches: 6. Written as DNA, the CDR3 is TGTGCCAGCTCATCACAGCGGGGGGTTTACAATGAGCAGTTCTTC. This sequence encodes CASSSQRGVYNEQFF.

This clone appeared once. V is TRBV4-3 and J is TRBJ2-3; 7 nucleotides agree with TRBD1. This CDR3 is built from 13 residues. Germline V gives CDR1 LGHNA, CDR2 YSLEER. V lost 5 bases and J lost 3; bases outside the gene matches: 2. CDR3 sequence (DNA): TGCGCCAGCAGCTTACAGGGGACAGATACGCAGTATTTT. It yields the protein CASSLQGTDTQYF.

The CDR3 loop reads CASSPDRLSSGNTIYF. The CDR3 bases are TGTGCCAGCTCACCGGACAGGCTTTCTTCTGGAAACACCATATATTTT. The chain has TRBV18 and TRBJ1-3, with 7 bases that match TRBD1. Germline V lookup: CDR1 KGHSH, CDR2 LQKENI. The trim removed 3 bases at V and 1 base at J, leaving 6 bases unmatched. The CDR3 extends over 16 amino acids. The full variable domain, rest sourced from reference TRBV18 and TRBJ1-3, is NAGVMQNPRHLVRRRGQEARLRCSPMKGHSHVYWYRQLPEEGLKFMVYLQKENIIDESGMPKERFSAEFPKEGPSILRIQQVVRGDSAAYFCASSPDRLSSGNTIYFGEGSWLTVV.

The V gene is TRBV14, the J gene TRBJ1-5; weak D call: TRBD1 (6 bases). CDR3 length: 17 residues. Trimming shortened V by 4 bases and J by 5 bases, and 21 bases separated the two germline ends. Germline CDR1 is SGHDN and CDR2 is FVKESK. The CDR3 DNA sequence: TGTGCCAGCAGCCCCTTAAGAGCAGGGGCGGTAGATCAGCCCCAGCATTTT. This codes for CASSPLRAGAVDQPQHF.

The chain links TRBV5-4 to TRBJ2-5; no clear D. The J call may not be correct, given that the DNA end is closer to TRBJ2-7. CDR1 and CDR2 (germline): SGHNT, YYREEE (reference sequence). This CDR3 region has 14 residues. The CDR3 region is CASSSPLRSYEQYF. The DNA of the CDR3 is TGTGCCAGCAGCTCCCCTCTACGCTCCTACGAGCAGTACTTC.

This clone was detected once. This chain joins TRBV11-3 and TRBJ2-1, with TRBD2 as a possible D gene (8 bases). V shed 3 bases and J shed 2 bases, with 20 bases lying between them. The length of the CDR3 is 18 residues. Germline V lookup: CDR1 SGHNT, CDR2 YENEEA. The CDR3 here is CASSFQGVAGYTYNEQFF. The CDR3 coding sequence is TGTGCCAGCAGCTTCCAGGGGGTAGCGGGATACACCTACAATGAGCAGTTCTTC.

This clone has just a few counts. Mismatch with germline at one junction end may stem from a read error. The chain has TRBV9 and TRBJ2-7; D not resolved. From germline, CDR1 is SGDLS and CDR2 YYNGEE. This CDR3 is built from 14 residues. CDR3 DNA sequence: TGTGCCAGCAGCCCAGGCGTAAGTAGTTACGGGCAGTACTTC. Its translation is CASSPGVSSYGQYF. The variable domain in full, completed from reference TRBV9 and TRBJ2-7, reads DSGVTQTPKHLITATGQRVTLRCSPRSGDLSVYWYQQSLDQGLQFLIQYYNGEERAKGNILERFSAQQFPDLHSELNLSSLELGDSALYFCASSPGVSSYGQYFGPGTRLTVT.

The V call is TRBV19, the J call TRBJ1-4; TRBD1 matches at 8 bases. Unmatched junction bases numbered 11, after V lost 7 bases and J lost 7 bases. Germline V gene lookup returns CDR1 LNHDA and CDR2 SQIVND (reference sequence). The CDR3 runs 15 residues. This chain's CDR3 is CASMEDRDGGEKLFF. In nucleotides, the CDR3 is TGTGCCAGTATGGAGGACAGGGATGGAGGTGAAAAACTGTTTTTT.

The CDR3 region is CASSLPGVYYEQYF. For the CDR3, the DNA is TGTGCCAGCAGTCTCCCGGGAGTTTACTACGAGCAGTACTTC. The chain couples TRBV28 to TRBJ2-7, with a tentative D call TRBD2 (6 bases). The V gene lost 5 bases and the J gene lost 3 bases, with 14 bases spanning the gap. The germline V gene encodes CDR1 MDHEN and CDR2 SYDVKM. This CDR3 has 14 amino acids.

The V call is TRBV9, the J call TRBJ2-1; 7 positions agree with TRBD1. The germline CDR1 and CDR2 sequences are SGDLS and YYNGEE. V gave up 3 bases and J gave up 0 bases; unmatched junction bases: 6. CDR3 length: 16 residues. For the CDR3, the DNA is TGTGCCAGCAGCGCAGTACAGGGGAGCTCCTACAATGAGCAGTTCTTC. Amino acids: CASSAVQGSSYNEQFF.

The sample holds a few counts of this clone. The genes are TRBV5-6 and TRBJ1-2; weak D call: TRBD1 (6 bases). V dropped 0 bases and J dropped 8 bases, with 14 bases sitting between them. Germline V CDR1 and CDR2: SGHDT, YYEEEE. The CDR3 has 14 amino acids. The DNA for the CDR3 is TGTGCCAGCAGCTTGGAAGGGGGGGTTATGGGCTACACCTTC. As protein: CASSLEGGVMGYTF. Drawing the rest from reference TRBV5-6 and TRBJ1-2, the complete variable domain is DAGVTQSPTHLIKTRGQQVTLRCSPKSGHDTVSWYQQALGQGPQFIFQYYEEEERQRGNFPDRFSGHQFPNYSSELNVNALLLGDSALYLCASSLEGGVMGYTFGSGTRLTVV.

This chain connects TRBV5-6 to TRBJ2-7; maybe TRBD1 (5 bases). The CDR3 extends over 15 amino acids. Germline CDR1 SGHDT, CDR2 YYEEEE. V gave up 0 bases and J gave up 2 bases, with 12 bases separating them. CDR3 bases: TGTGCCAGCAGCTTGGTAGACAGAAGTCCCTACGAGCAGTACTTC. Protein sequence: CASSLVDRSPYEQYF.

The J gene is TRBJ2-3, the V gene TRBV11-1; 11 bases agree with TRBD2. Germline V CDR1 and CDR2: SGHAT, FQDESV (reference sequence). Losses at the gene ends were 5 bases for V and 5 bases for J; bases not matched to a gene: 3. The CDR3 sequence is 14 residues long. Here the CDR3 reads CASSRLAGRDTQYF. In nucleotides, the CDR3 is TGTGCCAGCAGCCGACTAGCGGGAAGAGATACGCAGTATTTT.

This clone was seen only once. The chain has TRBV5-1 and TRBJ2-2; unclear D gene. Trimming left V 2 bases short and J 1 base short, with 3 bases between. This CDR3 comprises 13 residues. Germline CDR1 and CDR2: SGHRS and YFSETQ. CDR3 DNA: TGCGCCAGCAGCTTTCAGAACACCGGGGAGCTGTTTTTT. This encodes CASSFQNTGELFF.

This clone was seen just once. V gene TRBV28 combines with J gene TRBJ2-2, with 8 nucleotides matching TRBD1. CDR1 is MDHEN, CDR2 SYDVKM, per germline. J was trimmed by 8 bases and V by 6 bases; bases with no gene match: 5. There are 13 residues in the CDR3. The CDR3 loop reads CASSYRGRGELFF. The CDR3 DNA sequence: TGTGCCAGCAGCTACAGGGGGAGGGGGGAGCTGTTTTTT.

CDR3 DNA sequence: TGTGCCAGCAGCTTCCGACAGGGGGAAGGGGAAAAACTGTTTTTT. Amino acid sequence: CASSFRQGEGEKLFF. J is TRBJ1-4 and V is TRBV7-6; 9 positions agree with TRBD1. The V gene end was trimmed by 3 bases and the J gene end by 8 bases; junction bases not matched to a gene: 7. This CDR3 region has 15 residues. Germline CDR1 SGHVS, CDR2 FNYEAQ.

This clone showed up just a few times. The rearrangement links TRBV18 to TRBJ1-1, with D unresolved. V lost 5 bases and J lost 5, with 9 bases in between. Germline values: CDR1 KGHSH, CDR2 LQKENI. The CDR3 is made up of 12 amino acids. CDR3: CASSTPGTEAFF. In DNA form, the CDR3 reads TGTGCCAGCTCAACCCCGGGGACTGAAGCTTTCTTT.

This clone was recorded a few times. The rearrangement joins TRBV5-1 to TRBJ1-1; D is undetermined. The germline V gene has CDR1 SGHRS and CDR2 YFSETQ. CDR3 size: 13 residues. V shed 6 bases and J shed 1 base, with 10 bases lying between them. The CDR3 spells CASMIQRNTEAFF. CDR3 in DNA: TGCGCCAGCATGATACAGAGGAACACTGAAGCTTTCTTT.

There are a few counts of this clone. CDR3 residues: CASSLGLATGELFF. The CDR3 DNA follows: TGTGCCAGCAGCTTGGGACTAGCGACCGGGGAGCTGTTTTTT. The V and J genes are TRBV5-4 and TRBJ2-2; 8 bases are shared with TRBD2. The ends lost 0 bases at V and 5 bases at J; junction bases unmatched: 0. The CDR3 contains 14 residues. Looked up from germline, CDR1 is SGHNT and CDR2 is YYREEE (reference sequence).